The next 7 T cell receptor beta chains were all read from a single sample in a study of kidney transplant recipient with SARS-CoV-2 infection. TCRdb reprocessed the reads with MiXCR, giving one entry per CDR3 protein. The sample records 200,000 to 300,000 distinct CDR3 sequences, 29% being singletons. This specimen consisted of a blood sample, obtained at baseline and on day 111 from a kidney transplant recipient. These receptors came from a young adult male patient who had COVID-19 and was a kidney transplant recipient. The graft donor may account for some of the T cells.

This clonotype was seen only a few times. V gene TRBV4-1 combines with J gene TRBJ1-5; a weak D match, TRBD1 (5 bases). The CDR3 spans 16 residues. V gave up 0 bases and J gave up 1 base, with 10 bases separating them. Germline-derived CDR1 and CDR2 are MGHRA and YSYEKL. CDR3 bases: TGCGCCAGCAGCCAAGAACGGGGGAGAAGCAATCAGCCCCAGCATTTT. Its translation is CASSQERGRSNQPQHF.

This clonotype has ten or more counts. V usage is TRBV5-6 and J usage is TRBJ1-1, with D unresolved. The V and J ends lost 6 bases and 6 bases respectively, with 18 bases between them. The CDR3 consists of 14 residues. Germline V CDR1 and CDR2: SGHDT, YYEEEE. CDR3 bases: TGTGCCAGCAACTTCCGAGGTGTGAGGTCTGAAGCTTTCTTT. It yields the protein CASNFRGVRSEAFF. The full variable domain, completed using reference TRBV5-6 and TRBJ1-1, is DAGVTQSPTHLIKTRGQQVTLRCSPKSGHDTVSWYQQALGQGPQFIFQYYEEEERQRGNFPDRFSGHQFPNYSSELNVNALLLGDSALYLCASNFRGVRSEAFFGQGTRLTVV.

This clonotype was detected only a few times. The chain employs TRBV5-1 and TRBJ2-1; the match to TRBD2 covers 9 bases. The CDR3 loop spans 16 amino acids. V lost 5 bases, J lost 3 bases, and 9 bases stayed unmatched. Germline values: CDR1 SGHRS, CDR2 YFSETQ. Here the CDR3 reads CASRPLLAGVYNEQFF. The DNA for the CDR3 is TGCGCCAGCAGGCCGCTGTTAGCGGGAGTCTACAATGAGCAGTTCTTC.

Note on this clonotype: Germline is not matched at one junction end, which may reflect a read error. The chain employs TRBV28 and TRBJ1-1, with a possible D match to TRBD1 (5 bases). Germline CDR1 reads MDHEN; CDR2 reads SYDVKM. The CDR3 contains 12 residues. CDR3 loop: CAGRWGDTEAFF. The DNA for the CDR3 is TGTGCCGGCAGATGGGGGGACACTGAAGCTTTCTTT.

The rearrangement uses TRBV8-2 and TRBJ2-6. TRBV8-2 is flagged as a pseudogene. The CDR3 is 17 residues long. In DNA, the CDR3 is TGTGGCACTACCTATAGGATAACACAAAGTCGGGCCAACGTCCTGACTTTC. It yields the protein CGTTYRITQSRANVLTF.

This chain uses TRBV6-4 with TRBJ2-1; tentatively, D is TRBD1 (5 bases). The ends were cut back, 0 bases at V and 0 bases at J, with 15 bases in the middle. The CDR3 spans 18 residues. CDR1 is MRHNA, CDR2 SNTAGT, per germline. The chain's CDR3 is CASSDSSRASGSYNEQFF. CDR3 DNA: TGTGCCAGCAGTGACTCGTCCAGGGCTTCCGGCTCCTACAATGAGCAGTTCTTC.

The table lists this clonotype with many counts. The chain is built from TRBV5-1 and TRBJ1-2, with D uncertain. CDR1 and CDR2 from the germline V gene are SGHRS and YFSETQ. V was trimmed by 7 bases and J by 4 bases, leaving 23 bases between them. CDR3 size: 16 residues. The CDR3 reads CASHIRSVRKTYGYTF. In DNA, the CDR3 is TGCGCCAGCCATATTCGATCGGTTCGAAAGACCTATGGCTACACCTTC. The full variable domain, with the rest looked up from reference TRBV5-1 and TRBJ1-2, is KAGVTQTPRYLIKTRGQQVTLSCSPISGHRSVSWYQQTPGQGLQFLFEYFSETQRNKGNFPGRFSGRQFSNSRSEMNVSTLELGDSALYLCASHIRSVRKTYGYTFGSGTRLTVV.